This T cell receptor beta chain is from a study of blood T cell repertoires in COVID-19. This clone was counted only a few times. Its ends do not fully match the called genes, so a read error is possible. This CDR3 spans 11 amino acids. Per germline, CDR1 SEHNR and CDR2 FQNEAQ (reference sequence). This table comes from immunoSEQ multiplex PCR, and its TCRdb copy is limited to in-frame clones, with some not included. The table has approximately 89,000 clones, 80% seen once. The V call is TRBV7-9, the J call TRBJ2-7; D is perhaps TRBD1 (6 bases). The sequence was obtained from a human donor in a cohort sampled during active COVID-19. Sample: peripheral blood. Written as DNA, the CDR3 is TGTGCCAGCAGCTTAGGGGACACCTATCACTTC. Residues: CASSLGDTYHF. The full variable domain, with the rest looked up from reference TRBV7-9 and TRBJ2-7, is DTGVSQNPRHKITKRGQNVTFRCDPISEHNRLYWYRQTLGQGPEFLTYFQNEAQLEKSRLLSDRFSAERPKGSFSTLEIQRTEQGDSAMYLCASSLGDTYHFGPGTRLTVT.